These 9 T cell receptor beta chains came from one sample sequenced in a study of T-cell memory formation after mild COVID-19 (dated by TCRdb to the early 2020s). The receptor library was made with 5' RACE. The sequencing machine was an Illumina NovaSeq 6000. TCRdb reprocessed the public reads (quality trimming at Q25 with fastp, clone calling with MiXCR) and kept in-frame beta chains. Entries that share a CDR3 protein sequence are merged under the most common genes and DNA. The sample yields around 440,000 distinct CDR3 sequences; about 18% were counted once. Roughly an eighth of the sample rests with the top ten. The sample was PBMCs or a T cell subset sorted from them (not recorded which). The receptors derive from an adult woman who had mild COVID-19 (a few samples of this study predate the infection). The sample titles of this study are shuffled in the database, so cell type and time point are left out; the donor was told from shared clones.

The chain couples TRBV19 to TRBJ1-2, with 8 positions matching TRBD1. The germline CDR1 and CDR2 sequences are LNHDA and SQIVND (reference sequence). The junction had 13 bases not matched to a gene; V was cut back by 5 bases and J by 5 bases. The CDR3 consists of 16 residues. The CDR3 loop reads CASSVPPDRGGYGYTF. CDR3 DNA sequence: TGTGCCAGTAGTGTACCCCCTGACAGGGGAGGGTATGGCTACACCTTC. Drawing the rest from reference TRBV19 and TRBJ1-2, the complete variable domain is DGGITQSPKYLFRKEGQNVTLSCEQNLNHDAMYWYRQDPGQGLRLIYYSQIVNDFQKGDIAEGYSVSREKKESFPLTVTSAQKNPTAFYLCASSVPPDRGGYGYTFGSGTRLTVV.

The rearrangement joins TRBV20-1 to TRBJ2-7, with D unresolved. Trimming took 4 bases from V and 3 from J, leaving 16 bases between them. Germline CDR1 reads DFQATT; CDR2 reads SNEGSKA (reference sequence). CDR3 size: 14 residues. DNA for the CDR3: TGCAGTGCTACCCTTATGGATTTTGGCTACGAGCAGTACTTC. Its protein is CSATLMDFGYEQYF.

The rearrangement joins TRBV20-1 to TRBJ2-1, with D maybe TRBD1 (6 bases). Germline CDR1 is DFQATT and CDR2 is SNEGSKA (reference sequence). The CDR3 loop spans 14 amino acids. The V end lost 7 bases, the J end lost 4 bases, and 17 bases lay between the germline ends. The CDR3 sequence is CSGRTRGGYNEQFF. Written as DNA, the CDR3 is TGCAGTGGCCGGACCAGGGGCGGGTACAATGAGCAGTTCTTC.

J is TRBJ2-7 and V is TRBV3-1; 10 positions agree with TRBD2. The CDR3 runs 15 residues. V shed 3 bases and J 4 bases; nucleotides not matched to a gene: 6. Germline V CDR1 and CDR2: LGHDT, YNNKEL (reference sequence). CDR3 protein: CASSHRGSGGYEQYF. The CDR3 nucleotides read TGTGCCAGCAGCCATCGGGGTAGCGGGGGGTACGAGCAGTACTTC.

The J gene is TRBJ2-2, the V gene TRBV24-1; D is unresolved. The CDR3 is 12 residues long. The germline gives CDR1 KGHDR, CDR2 SFDVKD. V lost 5 bases and J lost 7, with 7 bases in between. The CDR3 loop is CATSGPVGELFF. The CDR3 nucleotides read TGTGCCACCAGTGGGCCAGTCGGGGAGCTGTTTTTT.

There are a few counts of this clonotype. CDR3 nucleotide sequence: TGCAGCGTTGAAGATGGCGGAGTTAGCACAGATACGCAGTATTTT. This gives the protein CSVEDGGVSTDTQYF. V usage is TRBV29-1 and J usage is TRBJ2-3; no reliable D call. The germline V and J ends were trimmed by 0 bases and 0 bases, with 10 bases remaining between them. The CDR3 has 15 amino acids. CDR1 and CDR2 (germline): SQVTM, ANQGSEA.

The rearrangement uses TRBV27 and TRBJ2-1; D unresolved. V dropped 8 bases and J dropped 0 bases, with 8 bases sitting between them. This CDR3 comprises 13 residues. The germline V gene has CDR1 MNHEY and CDR2 SMNVEV (reference sequence). The CDR3 region has the DNA TGTGCCAGCGGGGTTAGCTCCTACAATGAGCAGTTCTTC. It is translated as CASGVSSYNEQFF.

The gene calls are TRBV20-1 and TRBJ2-1; 9 bases are a match to TRBD2. This CDR3 region has 15 residues. Germline CDR1 DFQATT, CDR2 SNEGSKA (reference sequence). This CDR3 reads CRPSRGGGAENEQFF. CDR3 DNA: TGCAGGCCTTCGCGCGGCGGGGGGGCCGAAAATGAGCAGTTCTTC.

CDR3 nucleotide sequence: TGTGCCACCAGCAGAGATCGGGGGACAGTCCGGTATAATTCACCCCTCCACTTT. It is translated as CATSRDRGTVRYNSPLHF. J is TRBJ1-6 and V is TRBV15, with 7 bases that match TRBD1. The junction had 9 bases not matched to a gene; V was cut back by 0 bases and J by 4 bases. CDR3 length: 18 residues. The germline gives CDR1 LNHNV, CDR2 YYDKDF (reference sequence).